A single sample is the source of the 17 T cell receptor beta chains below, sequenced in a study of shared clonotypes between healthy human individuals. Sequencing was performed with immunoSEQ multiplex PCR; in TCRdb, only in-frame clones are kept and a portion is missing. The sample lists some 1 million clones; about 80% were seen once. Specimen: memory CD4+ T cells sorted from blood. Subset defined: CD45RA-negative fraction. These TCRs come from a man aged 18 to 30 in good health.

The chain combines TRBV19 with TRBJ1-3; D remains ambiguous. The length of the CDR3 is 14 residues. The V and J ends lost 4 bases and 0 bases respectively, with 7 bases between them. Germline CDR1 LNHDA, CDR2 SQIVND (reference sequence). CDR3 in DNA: TGTGCCAGTAGTAAAGTTCACTCTGGAAACACCATATATTTT. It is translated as CASSKVHSGNTIYF.

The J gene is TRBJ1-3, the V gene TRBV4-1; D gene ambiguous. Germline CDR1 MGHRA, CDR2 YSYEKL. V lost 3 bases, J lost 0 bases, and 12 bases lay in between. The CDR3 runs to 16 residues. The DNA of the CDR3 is TGCGCCAGCAGCCACACCACCCGAGTCTCTGGAAACACCATATATTTT. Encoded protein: CASSHTTRVSGNTIYF.

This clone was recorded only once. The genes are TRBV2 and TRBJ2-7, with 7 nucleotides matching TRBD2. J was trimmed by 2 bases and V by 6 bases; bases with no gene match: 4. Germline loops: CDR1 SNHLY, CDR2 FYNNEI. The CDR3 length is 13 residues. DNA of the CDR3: TGTGCCAGCAGGTACAGCGGGGCCTACGAGCAGTACTTC. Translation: CASRYSGAYEQYF.

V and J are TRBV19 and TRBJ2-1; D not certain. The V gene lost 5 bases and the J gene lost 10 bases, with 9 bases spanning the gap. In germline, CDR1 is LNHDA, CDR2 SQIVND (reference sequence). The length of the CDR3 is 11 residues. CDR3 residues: CASSRQWEQFF. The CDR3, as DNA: TGTGCCAGTAGTCGTCAATGGGAGCAGTTCTTC.

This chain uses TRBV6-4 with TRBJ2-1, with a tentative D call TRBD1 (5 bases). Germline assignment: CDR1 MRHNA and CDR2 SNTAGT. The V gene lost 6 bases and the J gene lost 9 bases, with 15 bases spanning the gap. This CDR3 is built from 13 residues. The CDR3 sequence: CASSRRQGSEQFF. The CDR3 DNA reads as TGTGCCAGCAGCCGTAGGCAGGGAAGTGAGCAGTTCTTC.

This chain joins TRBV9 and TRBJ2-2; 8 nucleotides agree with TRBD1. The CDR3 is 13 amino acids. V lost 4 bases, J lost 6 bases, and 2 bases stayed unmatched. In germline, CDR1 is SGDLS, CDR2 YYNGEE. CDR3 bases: TGTGCCAGCAGCCTACAGGGGGCCGGGGAGCTGTTTTTT. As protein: CASSLQGAGELFF.

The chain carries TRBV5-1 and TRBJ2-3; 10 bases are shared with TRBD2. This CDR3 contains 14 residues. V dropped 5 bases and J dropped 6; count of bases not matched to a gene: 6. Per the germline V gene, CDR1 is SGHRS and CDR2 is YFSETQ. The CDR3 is CASRSSGGADTQYF. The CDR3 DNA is TGCGCCAGCAGATCGAGCGGGGGGGCGGATACGCAGTATTTT.

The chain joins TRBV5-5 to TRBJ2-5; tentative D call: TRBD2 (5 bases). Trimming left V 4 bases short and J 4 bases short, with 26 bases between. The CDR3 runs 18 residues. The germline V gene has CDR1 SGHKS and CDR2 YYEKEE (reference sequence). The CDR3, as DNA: TGTGCCAGCAGCATTGGACCCCGACTGGACTCCAGCCGAGAGACCCAGTACTTC. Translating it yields CASSIGPRLDSSRETQYF.

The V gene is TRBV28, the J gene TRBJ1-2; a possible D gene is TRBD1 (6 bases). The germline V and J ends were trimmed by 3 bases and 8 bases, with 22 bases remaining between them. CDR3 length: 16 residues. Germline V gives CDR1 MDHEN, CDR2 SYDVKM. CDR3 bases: TGTGCCAGCAGTTTTGAGCGTCTTCAGGGGAGGGGCGGCTACACCTTC. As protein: CASSFERLQGRGGYTF.

The CDR3 DNA reads as TGTGCCAGCAGCCTAGGCGGGACAGGGAAAAACATTCAGTACTTC. Amino acids: CASSLGGTGKNIQYF. This chain uses TRBV7-9 with TRBJ2-4; TRBD1 aligns across 9 bases. This CDR3 has 15 residues. From germline, CDR1 is SEHNR and CDR2 FQNEAQ (reference sequence). The V and J ends lost 5 bases and 4 bases, in that order; junction bases with no gene match: 6.

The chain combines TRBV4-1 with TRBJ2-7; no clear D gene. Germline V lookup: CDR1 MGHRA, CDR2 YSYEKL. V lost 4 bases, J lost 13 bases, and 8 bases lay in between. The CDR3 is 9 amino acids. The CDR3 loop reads CASSPHPYF. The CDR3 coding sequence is TGCGCCAGCAGCCCGCATCCTTACTTC.

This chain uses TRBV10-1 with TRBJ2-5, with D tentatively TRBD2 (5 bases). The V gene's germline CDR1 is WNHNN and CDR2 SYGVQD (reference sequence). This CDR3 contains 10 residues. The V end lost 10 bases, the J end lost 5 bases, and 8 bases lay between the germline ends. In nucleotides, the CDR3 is TGCGCCATCCGAGGGGAGACCCAGTACTTC. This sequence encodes CAIRGETQYF.

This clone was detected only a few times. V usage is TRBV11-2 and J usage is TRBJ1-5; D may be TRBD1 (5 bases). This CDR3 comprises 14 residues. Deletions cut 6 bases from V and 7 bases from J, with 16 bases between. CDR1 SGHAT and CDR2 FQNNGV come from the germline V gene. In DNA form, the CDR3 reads TGTGCCAGCAGTACAGGCACTCCGAACCAGCCCCAGCATTTT. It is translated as CASSTGTPNQPQHF. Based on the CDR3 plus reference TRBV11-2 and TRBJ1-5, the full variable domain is EAGVAQSPRYKIIEKRQSVAFWCNPISGHATLYWYQQILGQGPKLLIQFQNNGVVDDSQLPKDRFSAERLKGVDSTLKIQPAKLEDSAVYLCASSTGTPNQPQHFGDGTRLSIL.

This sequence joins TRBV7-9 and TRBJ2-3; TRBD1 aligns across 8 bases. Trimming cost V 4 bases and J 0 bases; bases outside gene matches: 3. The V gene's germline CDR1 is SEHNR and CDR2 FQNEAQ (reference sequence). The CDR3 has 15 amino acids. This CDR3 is CASSSTGGSTDTQYF. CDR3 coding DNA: TGTGCCAGCAGCTCTACAGGGGGTAGCACAGATACGCAGTATTTT.

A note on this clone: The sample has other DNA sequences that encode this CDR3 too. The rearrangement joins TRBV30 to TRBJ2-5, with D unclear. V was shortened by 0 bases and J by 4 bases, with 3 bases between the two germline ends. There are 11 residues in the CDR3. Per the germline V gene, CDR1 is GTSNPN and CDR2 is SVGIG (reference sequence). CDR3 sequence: CAWSVLETQYF. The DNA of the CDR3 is TGTGCCTGGAGTGTATTAGAGACCCAGTACTTC.

The CDR3 loop reads CASSEGRPSGANVLTF. The DNA for the CDR3 is TGCGCCAGCAGTGAAGGCCGGCCCTCTGGGGCCAACGTCCTGACTTTC. V gene TRBV10-2 combines with J gene TRBJ2-6; D unresolved. The CDR3 is made up of 16 amino acids. Germline lookup yields CDR1 WSHSY and CDR2 SAAADI. V was clipped by 3 bases and J by 0 bases, with 9 bases between them.

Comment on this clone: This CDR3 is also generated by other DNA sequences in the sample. CDR3 sequence (DNA): TGTGCCAGCAGCAGGGACATCCAAGAGACCCAGTACTTC. It is translated as CASSRDIQETQYF. This chain links TRBV5-4 with TRBJ2-5, with D perhaps TRBD1 (6 bases). Germline assignment: CDR1 SGHNT and CDR2 YYREEE (reference sequence). V lost 4 bases and J lost 1, with 8 bases in between. This CDR3 region has 13 residues.